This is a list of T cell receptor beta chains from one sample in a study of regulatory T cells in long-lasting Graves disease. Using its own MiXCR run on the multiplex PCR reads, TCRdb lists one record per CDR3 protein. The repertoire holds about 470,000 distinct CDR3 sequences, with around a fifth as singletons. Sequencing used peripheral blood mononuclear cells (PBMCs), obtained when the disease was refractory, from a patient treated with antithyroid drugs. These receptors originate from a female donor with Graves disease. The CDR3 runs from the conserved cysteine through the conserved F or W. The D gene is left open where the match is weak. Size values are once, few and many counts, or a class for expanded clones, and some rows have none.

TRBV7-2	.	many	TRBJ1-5	TGTGCCAGCAGCTTACTGCCAGATCAGCCCCAGCATTTT	CASSLLPDQPQHF
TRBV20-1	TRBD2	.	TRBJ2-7	TGCAGTGCAACCGGGACTAGAGGAGATGAGCAGTACTTC	CSATGTRGDEQYF
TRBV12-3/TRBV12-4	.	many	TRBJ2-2	TGTGCCAGCAGTTTCCCTGTCTTCACCGGGGAGCTGTTTTTT	CASSFPVFTGELFF
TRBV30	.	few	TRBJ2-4	TGTGCCTGGAATGGTGGAAACATTCAGTACTTC	CAWNGGNIQYF
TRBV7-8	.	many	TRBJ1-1	TGTGCCAGCAGCTTACAGACCTTAGGACCCCTGAACACTGAAGCTTTCTTT	CASSLQTLGPLNTEAFF
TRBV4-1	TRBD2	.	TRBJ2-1	TGCGCCAGCAGCCTTGCGCTAGCGGACTCCTACAATGAGCAGTTCTTC	CASSLALADSYNEQFF
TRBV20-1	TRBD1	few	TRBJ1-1	TGCAGTGCTTTTACAGGGGATACTGAAGCTTTCTTT	CSAFTGDTEAFF
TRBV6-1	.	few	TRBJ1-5	TGTGCCAGCAGTAGCCTCCGGGACGGCAATCAGCCCCAGCATTTT	CASSSLRDGNQPQHF
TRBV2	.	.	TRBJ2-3	TGTGCCAGCAGCAACCGGGACTCCCGGGCAGATACGCAGTATTTT	CASSNRDSRADTQYF
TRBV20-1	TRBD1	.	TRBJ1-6	TGCAGTGCTCCCGGGACAGGGAGCTCCTATAATTCACCCCTCCACTTT	CSAPGTGSSYNSPLHF
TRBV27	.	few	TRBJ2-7	TGTGCCAGCAGTTTAGGGGGATACTTGGGATACGAGCAGTACTTC	CASSLGGYLGYEQYF
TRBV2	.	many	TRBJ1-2	TGTGCCAGCAGTGAAGGGGCGTTATACTATGGCTACACCTTC	CASSEGALYYGYTF
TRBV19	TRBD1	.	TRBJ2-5	TGTGCCAGTAGTATGATGACAGGGGCTGGAGAGACCCAGTACTTC	CASSMMTGAGETQYF
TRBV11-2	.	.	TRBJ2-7	TGTGCCAGCAGCTTTAGTAGCCCGCCCGTCGACGAGCAGTACTTC	CASSFSSPPVDEQYF
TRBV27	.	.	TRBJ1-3	TGTGCCAGCAGTTACTGTGGAAACACCATATATTTT	CASSYCGNTIYF
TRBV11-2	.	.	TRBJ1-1	TGTGCCAGCAGCTCCCTGACAGTCGGCCCTGGGGCTTTCTTT	CASSSLTVGPGAFF
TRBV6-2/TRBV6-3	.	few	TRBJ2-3	TGTGCCAGCAGTGAACGGCCAGGCCGCTCAGTGGGGGATACGCAGTATTTT	CASSERPGRSVGDTQYF
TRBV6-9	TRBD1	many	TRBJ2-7	TGTGCCAGCAGTTACCAGGGACAGACTTACGAGCAGTACTTC	CASSYQGQTYEQYF
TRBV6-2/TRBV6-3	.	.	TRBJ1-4	TGTGCCAGCAGTGAACAAGCGTTCTTAGGGGAAAAACTGTTTTTT	CASSEQAFLGEKLFF
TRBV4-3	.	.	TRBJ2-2	TGCGCCAGCAGCCAAGTGTGGCTAGTCCCCGGGGAGCTGTTTTTT	CASSQVWLVPGELFF
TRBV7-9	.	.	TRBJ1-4	TGTGCCAGCAGCTTAGCTGGGTCAGACAATGAAAAACTGTTTTTT	CASSLAGSDNEKLFF
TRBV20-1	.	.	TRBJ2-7	TGCAGTGCTAGGGGGCGTCGGGGGTCTACCTACGAGCAGTACTTC	CSARGRRGSTYEQYF
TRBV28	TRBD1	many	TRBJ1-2	TGTGCCAGCACCCTAGAATGGACAGGAACACCTCCTAACTATGGCTACACCTTC	CASTLEWTGTPPNYGYTF
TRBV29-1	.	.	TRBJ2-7	TGCAGCGTTCGGACAGAGCTCTACGAGCAGTACTTC	CSVRTELYEQYF
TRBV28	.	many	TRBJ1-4	TGTGCCAGCAGCCCATGGGGGACCGGGAATGAAAAACTGTTTTTT	CASSPWGTGNEKLFF
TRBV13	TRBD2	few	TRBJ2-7	TGTGCCAGCAGCTTATACCTAGCGGAACCATACGAGCAGTACTTC	CASSLYLAEPYEQYF
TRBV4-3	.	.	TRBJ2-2	TGCGCCAGCAGCCAAGAAAGTCAGGGCGGGGAGCTGTTTTTT	CASSQESQGGELFF
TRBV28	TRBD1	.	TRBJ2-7	TGTGCCAGCACCCCGGGACAGGTTGGCTACGAGCAGTACTTC	CASTPGQVGYEQYF
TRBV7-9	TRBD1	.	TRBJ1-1	TGTGCCAGCAGCAACCTGGGACAGGGGGGGATTGAAGCTTTCTTT	CASSNLGQGGIEAFF
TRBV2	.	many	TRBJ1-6	TGTGCCAGCAGTGAGCTACAAGGCACCTATAATTCACCCCTCCACTTT	CASSELQGTYNSPLHF
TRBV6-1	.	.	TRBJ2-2	TGTGCCAGCAGACCCGGGACCCTCAACACCGGGGAGCTGTTTTTT	CASRPGTLNTGELFF
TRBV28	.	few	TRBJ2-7	TGTGCCAGCAGTACCAAGAACCCCGAGGAGCAGTACTTC	CASSTKNPEEQYF
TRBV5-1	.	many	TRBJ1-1	TGCGCCAGCAGCTTCGATGGGACCTATGAAGCTTTCTTT	CASSFDGTYEAFF